A selection of T cell receptor beta chains follows, all from one sample in a study of T cell responses to AZD1222 COVID-19 vaccine. The repertoire was sequenced with immunoSEQ multiplex PCR; TCRdb's copy has only in-frame clones and lacks some. This table has over 120,000 clones, nearly 90% appearing once. Sequenced material: peripheral blood, taken 28 days after the second dose of the MenACWY control vaccine. The receptors were sampled from an adult who received the MenACWY meningococcal vaccine as a control. The CDR3 runs from the conserved cysteine through the conserved F or W. D genes are given only for firm matches. Clone size is stated in some rows and not others, as once, few, many or a class when expanded.

v_gene	abundance	j_gene	d_gene	CDR3aa	CDR3nt
TRBV11-3	NA	TRBJ1-1	TRBD1	CASSLQGLDTEAFF	TGTGCCAGCAGCCTACAGGGGCTGGACACTGAAGCTTTCTTT
TRBV6-2/TRBV6-3	NA	TRBJ2-1	TRBD2	CASSYSRGASGWGLEQFF	TGTGCCAGCAGTTACTCTCGGGGGGCTAGCGGGTGGGGTCTTGAGCAGTTCTTC
TRBV13	NA	TRBJ2-6	NA	CASSLFLGLSSGANVLTF	TGTGCCAGCAGCTTATTTCTGGGATTGAGCTCTGGGGCCAACGTCCTGACTTTC
TRBV5-1	once	TRBJ2-1	TRBD2	CASSYRLSGRGYNEQFF	TGCGCCAGCAGCTATCGATTAAGCGGGAGGGGTTACAATGAGCAGTTCTTC
TRBV19	NA	TRBJ1-1	NA	CATVGGTEAFF	TGTGCTACGGTCGGGGGCACTGAAGCTTTCTTT
TRBV2	NA	TRBJ2-1	NA	CASRGTSSYNEQFF	TGTGCCAGCAGGGGCACGAGCTCCTACAATGAGCAGTTCTTC
TRBV5-1	NA	TRBJ2-1	TRBD2	CASSEGLAGAAYNEQFF	TGCGCCAGCAGCGAGGGACTAGCGGGAGCAGCCTACAATGAGCAGTTCTTC
TRBV28	NA	TRBJ1-6	TRBD1	CASSLSGQGASPLHF	TGTGCCAGCAGTTTATCGGGACAGGGTGCTTCACCCCTCCACTTT
TRBV6-5	few	TRBJ1-1	NA	CASNSHGGGTEAFF	TGTGCCAGCAACTCACATGGGGGTGGGACTGAAGCTTTCTTT
TRBV19	NA	TRBJ1-1	NA	CASTPIGNTEAFF	TGTGCCAGTACTCCCATCGGCAACACTGAAGCTTTCTTT
TRBV7-9	NA	TRBJ2-5	NA	CASSFTTGETQYF	TGTGCCAGCAGCTTTACAACCGGCGAGACCCAGTACTTC